This T cell receptor beta chain originates from a study of blood T cell repertoires in COVID-19. Study as a whole: COVID-19 samples collected from the United States, Italy and Spain covered acute and convalescent phases.

Recruited during active infection, patients (from Seattle) were subsequently followed longitudinally. Germline assignment: CDR1 SGHDT and CDR2 YYEEEE. This CDR3 region has 15 residues. V shed 4 bases and J shed 0 bases, with 11 bases lying between them. Per the original data handling: Cell counts per sample came from amplifying reference gene primers. Clones were sequenced by immunoSEQ multiplex PCR, and TCRdb holds only the in-frame ones, with some missing. That table gives V, J and clone size, and the DNA gave D and trimming. The table records around 250,000 clones, over 70% of them present only once.

Sequenced: peripheral blood. The clonotype was recovered from a woman in her 70s with COVID-19, enrolled during active disease. This sequence joins TRBV5-6 and TRBJ1-3; a weak D match, TRBD1 (6 bases). The CDR3 nucleotides are TGTGCCAGCAGCCTACAGGGCAGCTCTGGAAACACCATATATTTT. The encoded protein is CASSLQGSSGNTIYF.